The rows below give T cell receptor beta chains drawn from one sample of a study of T cells in Graves' hyperthyroidism and ophthalmopathy. TCRdb ran MiXCR on the multiplex PCR reads and lists one entry per CDR3 protein. The sample has about 560,000 distinct CDR3 sequences; over 15% are singletons. The sequencing input was blood. All receptors come from a woman aged 18-29 years with Graves' hyperthyroidism. Each CDR3 is given with its conserved first and last residue. Not all rows give a size; the values are once, few, many and, for expanded clones, a class.

size | J | V | CDR3
- | TRBJ2-1 | TRBV6-2/TRBV6-3 | CASSYKGRQEGFFYNEQFF
few | TRBJ2-5 | TRBV5-6 | CASSPNGLVRETQYF
many | TRBJ2-7 | TRBV24-1 | CATSDHRFTEQYF
- | TRBJ2-6 | TRBV6-5 | CASSYTPGSGANVLTF
many | TRBJ1-1 | TRBV15 | CATSRANTEAFF
many | TRBJ1-1 | TRBV7-2 | CASSSGPGLNTEAFF
- | TRBJ1-4 | TRBV2 | CASLPGQGNEKLFF
few | TRBJ2-1 | TRBV19 | CASSPEAGGRFYEQFF
few | TRBJ1-1 | TRBV12-3/TRBV12-4 | CASTPPGAPEAFF
few | TRBJ1-3 | TRBV12-3/TRBV12-4 | CASRQGAQDTIYF
few | TRBJ2-3 | TRBV6-5 | CASSYDFSTDTQYF
many | TRBJ2-5 | TRBV29-1 | CSVPRQETQYF
many | TRBJ2-7 | TRBV12-3/TRBV12-4 | CASSLRAGYEQYF
few | TRBJ2-2 | TRBV7-9 | CASCCPGELFF
- | TRBJ2-3 | TRBV4-1 | CASSQANRAGVDTQYF
- | TRBJ1-4 | TRBV13 | CASSTRQGHEKLFF
many | TRBJ2-7 | TRBV7-2 | CASSRASGGVSSSYEQYF
- | TRBJ2-1 | TRBV6-4 | CASSVKFGASYNEQFF
- | TRBJ2-7 | TRBV27 | CASTTGPSYEQYF
few | TRBJ2-3 | TRBV3-1 | CASSQVVTSTDTQYF
- | TRBJ1-1 | TRBV9 | CASSGGPTGLVTEAFF
- | TRBJ2-7 | TRBV12-5 | CASGSRALDEQYF